This T cell receptor beta chain was observed in a study of patients and donors after allogeneic stem cell transplantation. This clonotype was detected only a few times. Each CDR3 protein gets one entry after TCRdb re-called the RT-PCR reads with MiXCR. In the table there are 400,000 to 500,000 distinct CDR3 sequences, 16% of which are singletons. The receptor's source is a human donor who was either an allogeneic HSCT recipient or a stem cell or donor lymphocyte infusion donor (not recorded which). It is not recorded whose cells these are; they may come from a transplant donor. Sequencing was carried out using blood, either unsorted or a sorted T cell fraction (not recorded which).

The CDR3 loop is CASSLEGNQYF. DNA of the CDR3: TGTGCCAGCAGTTTAGAAGGGAATCAGTACTTC. The J gene is TRBJ2-7, the V gene TRBV12-3 or TRBV12-4; D uncertain. This CDR3 has 11 amino acids. V shed 1 base and J shed 10 bases, with 8 bases lying between them.